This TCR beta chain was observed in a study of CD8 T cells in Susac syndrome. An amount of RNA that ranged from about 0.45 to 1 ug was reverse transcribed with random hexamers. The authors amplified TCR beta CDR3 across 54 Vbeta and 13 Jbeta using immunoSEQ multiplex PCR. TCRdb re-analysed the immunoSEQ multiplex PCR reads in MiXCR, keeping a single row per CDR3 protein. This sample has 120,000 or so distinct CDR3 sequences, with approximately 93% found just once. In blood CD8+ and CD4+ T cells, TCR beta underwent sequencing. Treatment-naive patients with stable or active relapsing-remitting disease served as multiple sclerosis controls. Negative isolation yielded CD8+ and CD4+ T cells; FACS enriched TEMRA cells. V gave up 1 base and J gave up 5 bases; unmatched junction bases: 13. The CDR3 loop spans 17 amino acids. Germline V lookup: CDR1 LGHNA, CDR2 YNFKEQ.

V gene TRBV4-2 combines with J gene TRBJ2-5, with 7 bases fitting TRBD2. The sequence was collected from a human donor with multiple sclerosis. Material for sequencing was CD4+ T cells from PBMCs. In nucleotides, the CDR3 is TGTGCCAGCAGCCAAGGATTGCAGCGGGGATTATGGGAGACCCAGTACTTC. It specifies CASSQGLQRGLWETQYF.